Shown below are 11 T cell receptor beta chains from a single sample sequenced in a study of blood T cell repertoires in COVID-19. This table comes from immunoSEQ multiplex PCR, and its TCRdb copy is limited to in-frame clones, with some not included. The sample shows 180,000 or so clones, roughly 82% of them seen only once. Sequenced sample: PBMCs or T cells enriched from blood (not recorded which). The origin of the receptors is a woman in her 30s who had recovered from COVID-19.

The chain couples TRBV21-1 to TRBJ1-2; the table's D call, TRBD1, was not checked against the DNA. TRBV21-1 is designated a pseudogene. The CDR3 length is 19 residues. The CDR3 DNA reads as TGTGCCAGCAGCAAAGCGCTTTGGACAGGGGGCGTTTTTAAGGATGGCTACACCTTC. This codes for CASSKALWTGGVFKDGYTF.

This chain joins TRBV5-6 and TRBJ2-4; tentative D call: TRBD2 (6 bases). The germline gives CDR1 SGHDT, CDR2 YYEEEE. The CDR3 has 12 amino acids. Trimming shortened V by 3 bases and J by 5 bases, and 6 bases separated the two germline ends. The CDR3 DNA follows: TGTGCCAGCAGCTCGGGGGAAAACATTCAGTACTTC. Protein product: CASSSGENIQYF.

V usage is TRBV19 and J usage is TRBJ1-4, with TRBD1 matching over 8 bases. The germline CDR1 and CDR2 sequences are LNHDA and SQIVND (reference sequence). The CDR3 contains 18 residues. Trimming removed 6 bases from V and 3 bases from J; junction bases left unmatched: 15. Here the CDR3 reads CASRKADRGVLANEKLFF. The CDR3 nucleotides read TGTGCCAGTAGAAAAGCTGACAGGGGAGTACTGGCTAATGAAAAACTGTTTTTT.

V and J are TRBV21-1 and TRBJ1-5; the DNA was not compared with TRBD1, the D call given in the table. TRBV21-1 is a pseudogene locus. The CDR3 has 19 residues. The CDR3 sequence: CASRVIPGQGFWGSEPQHF. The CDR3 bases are TGTGCCAGCAGGGTCATTCCGGGACAGGGATTTTGGGGATCGGAGCCCCAGCATTTT.

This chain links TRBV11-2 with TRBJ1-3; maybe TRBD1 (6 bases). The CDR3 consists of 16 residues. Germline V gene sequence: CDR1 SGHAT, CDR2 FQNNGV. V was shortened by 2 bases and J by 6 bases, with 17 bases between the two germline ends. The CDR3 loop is CASSLRGSKYENTIYF. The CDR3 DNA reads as TGTGCCAGCAGCTTAAGGGGGTCTAAGTATGAAAACACCATATATTTT.

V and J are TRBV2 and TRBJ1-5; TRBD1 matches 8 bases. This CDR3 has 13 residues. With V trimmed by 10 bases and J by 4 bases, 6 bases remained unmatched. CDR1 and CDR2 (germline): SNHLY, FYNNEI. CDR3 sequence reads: CATRTGPNQPQHF. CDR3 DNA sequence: TGTGCCACCCGGACAGGGCCGAATCAGCCCCAGCATTTT.

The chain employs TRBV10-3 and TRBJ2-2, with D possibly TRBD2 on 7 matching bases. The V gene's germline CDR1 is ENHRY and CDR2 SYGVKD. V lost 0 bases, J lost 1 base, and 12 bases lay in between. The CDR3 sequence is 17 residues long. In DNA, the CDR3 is TGTGCCATCAGTGAGTCGGGGGGGGCACTGAACACCGGGGAGCTGTTTTTT. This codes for CAISESGGALNTGELFF.

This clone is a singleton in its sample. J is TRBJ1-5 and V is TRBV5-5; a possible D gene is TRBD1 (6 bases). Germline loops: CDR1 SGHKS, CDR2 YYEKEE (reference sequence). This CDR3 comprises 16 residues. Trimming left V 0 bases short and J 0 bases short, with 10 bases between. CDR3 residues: CASSLAGTSSNQPQHF. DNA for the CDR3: TGTGCCAGCAGCTTGGCCGGGACAAGTAGCAATCAGCCCCAGCATTTT.

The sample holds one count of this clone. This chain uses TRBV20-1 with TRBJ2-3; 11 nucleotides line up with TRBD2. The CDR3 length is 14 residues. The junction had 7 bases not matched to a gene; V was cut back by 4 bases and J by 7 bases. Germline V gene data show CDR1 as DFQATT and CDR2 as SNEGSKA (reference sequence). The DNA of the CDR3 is TGCAGTGCTATTGAACTAGCGGGAGTTCATACGCAGTATTTT. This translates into CSAIELAGVHTQYF.

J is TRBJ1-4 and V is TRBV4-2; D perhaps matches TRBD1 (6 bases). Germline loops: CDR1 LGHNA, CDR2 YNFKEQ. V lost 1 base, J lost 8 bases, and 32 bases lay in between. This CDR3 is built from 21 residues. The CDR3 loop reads CASSQVWETQGWIGDGEKLFF. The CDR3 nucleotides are TGTGCCAGCAGCCAAGTGTGGGAAACACAGGGCTGGATTGGGGATGGAGAAAAACTGTTTTTT.

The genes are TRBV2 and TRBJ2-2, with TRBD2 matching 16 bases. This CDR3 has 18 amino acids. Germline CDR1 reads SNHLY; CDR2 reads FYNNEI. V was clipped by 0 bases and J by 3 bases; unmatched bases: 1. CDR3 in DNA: TGTGCCAGCAGTGAAGCTGGGACTAGCGGGAGGGACACCGGGGAGCTGTTTTTT. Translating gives CASSEAGTSGRDTGELFF.